This T cell receptor (beta chain) was recorded in a study of T cells after yellow fever vaccination. Study-level background: Preparation of the low-cell-number fractions used SMART-Seq v4 Ultra Low Input. The study, taken as a whole, reports: Clones that expanded after primary vaccination mostly reappeared after the booster (roughly 97% CD4, approximately 85% CD8).

TCRdb reprocessed the 5' RACE reads via MiXCR and lists one record per CDR3 protein. The data show more than 450,000 distinct CDR3 sequences, with about a fifth seen just once and about a sixth held by the top ten. Turning to this clonotype: Its antigen is unknown.

The germline gives CDR1 SGHDT, CDR2 YYEEEE. V dropped 0 bases and J dropped 5; count of bases not matched to a gene: 5. The CDR3 covers 15 residues. V gene TRBV5-6 combines with J gene TRBJ2-5; TRBD1 matches 9 bases. The sequence came from a man aged 18 to 29 who received the YFV17D yellow fever vaccine. This specimen was PBMCs, taken more than 20 days after the first yellow fever vaccination. This CDR3 reads CASSLDGTGYETQYF. In DNA, the CDR3 is TGTGCCAGCAGCTTGGATGGGACAGGGTACGAGACCCAGTACTTC.